The T cell receptor (beta chain) under discussion was sequenced for a study of shared clonotypes between healthy human individuals (dated by TCRdb to about 2020). As for the study more broadly: The cohort comprised a couple of women and a few men aged 18 to 49 years. For each donor, CD4 naive and CD4 memory were each given three plates, CD8 naive was given two plates, and CD8 memory was given one plate. To estimate repertoire size and how much clonotypes are shared between individuals, the study performed deep sequencing of blood TCR repertoires from 4 to 6 healthy adults. Different laboratories and diverse techniques were used to prepare libraries and sequence TCR repertoires, to increase sequencing depth and limit assay-specific biases. Each donor's leukapheresis produced roughly between roughly 0.9 and 8.9 billion PBMCs. What the research found in general, with its limitations: Pairwise subsampling led to the expectation that sequencing depth would affect the degree of clonotype sharing among donors. Sampling was limited to blood, and TCR repertoires in tissue likely differ from TCR repertoires in blood. Rarefaction of sorted-subset datasets indicated incomplete sequencing despite the large sequencing depth. Naive subsets generally had larger estimated clonotype richness than memory subsets did. The small number of donors limited the genetic and exposure-history diversity represented. Approximately 5% of naive CD4, roughly 3.5% of naive CD8, roughly 2.4% of memory CD4, and about 0.4% of memory CD8 clonotypes were shared across several donors. Higher generation probabilities were observed for clonotypes shared by all four sorted-subset donors than for non-shared clonotypes.

Using the deep immunoSEQ assay, TCR CDR3 regions were amplified from genomic DNA by multiplex PCR. Genomic DNA extracted from each cell subset was distributed evenly over all wells of several immunoSEQ 96-well plates, and each plate served as one replicate. For sorted subsets, about 200 ng genomic DNA, equal to about 30,000 T cell genomes, was loaded into each replicate PCR. Purified libraries were measured with a Qubit 3.0 fluorometer, size-checked on a Bioanalyzer 2100, and measured again with the KAPA Library Quantification kit. A separate single-read 150-cycle Illumina NextSeq 550 flow cell was used to sequence each immunoSEQ 96-well plate. The authors' pipeline ran thus. Because the immunoSEQ output included only junctional sequences and no quality scores, the filtering could not be the same as the filtering used for full-length reads. To assign V/J genes and CDR3, sequences were annotated using PyIR, a Python wrapper for IgBLAST v1.9, with IMGT germline references. Reads with weak V/J assignments (E-value above 1e-6), missing CDR3, stop codons, out-of-frame junctions, or ambiguous translated residues were removed. V3J clonotypes were defined by identical inferred V gene, J gene, and CDR3 amino acid sequence. To compute the percentage overlap between repertoires, the number of shared unique clonotypes was divided by the size of the smaller repertoire. RTK rarefaction, the Chao1 estimator, and Recon v2.1 estimates of unobserved clonotypes were used to assess repertoire richness. For all TCRbeta clonotypes obtained by the gDNA method from a handful of donors, generation probabilities were computed with OLGA. The immuneACCESS repertoire file appears here via TCRdb, limited to in-frame rearrangements. These files lack a portion of the clones; in checked studies, under half of the deficit traces to unresolved V genes, and the cause of the others is not known. The DNA gave D and trimming, while V, J and clone size come from that table. The sample yields about 680,000 clones; around four fifths were counted once. The ten top clones hold around 1.8% of the sample.

Healthy HIV-negative adults with no recently reported acute infections or vaccinations were included as donors. Every donor was a Caucasian adult residing in Nashville, Tennessee, USA. Magnetic negative selection was used to enrich CD4+ T cells, after which naive cells were positively selected on CD45RA and the negative fraction became the memory subset. Blood was obtained by leukapheresis, after which PBMCs were separated by Ficoll-Histopaque density gradient centrifugation and cryopreserved in liquid nitrogen vapor phase. Analytical flow cytometry was used to check the purity and quantity of each magnetically sorted T cell population. Genomic DNA was isolated from every sorted fraction and measured by UV absorbance on a Nanodrop 2000c. Via the germline V gene, CDR1 is SGHAT and CDR2 FQNNGV. The germline ends are 13 bases apart after V is trimmed by 5 bases and J by 2 bases. The CDR3 starts with the cysteine, ends with the phenylalanine, and has 15 residues. Just CDR3 DNA is preserved here, 45 bases in frame from base 1.

This clone was found a few times. The antigen this receptor binds is unknown. Base qualities were left out, and no much larger clone turns up one base away. The sequenced sample was memory CD4+ T cells sorted from blood. This specimen's cell subset or site label, interpreted: CD45RA-negative fraction. This clonotype was obtained from a woman aged 25-40 years in good health. The chain employs TRBV11-2 and TRBJ2-1; tentative D gene TRBD1, with 5 bases matching. The sequence in DNA is TGTGCCAGCAGCCCTGGGGCTTACCCCTACAATGAGCAGTTCTTC. It codes for CASSPGAYPYNEQFF.